One and the same sample provided the 27 T cell receptor beta chains below, sequenced in a study. One entry per CDR3 protein, called by TCRdb with MiXCR from the 5' RACE reads. The table lists around 50,000 distinct CDR3 sequences, around a quarter of them singletons. Sequenced input: tumor-infiltrating memory CD4+ T cells sorted from the breast tumor. The subset was: memory CD4+ T cells, CD4+CD45RO+CD25-. Every receptor here comes from a female donor with breast cancer.

In regard to this clonotype: This CDR3 fails to terminate in the conserved phenylalanine or tryptophan, so it likely reflects a read error. The genes are TRBV7-8 and TRBJ2-3; a possible D gene is TRBD1 (7 bases). This CDR3 region has 14 residues. Looked up from germline, CDR1 is SGHVS and CDR2 is FQNEAQ. The V and J ends lost 5 bases and 2 bases respectively, with 11 bases between them. The CDR3 sequence is CASSRGTVTDTQYL. In DNA form, the CDR3 reads TGTGCCAGCAGCCGCGGGACAGTCACAGATACGCAGTATCTT.

J is TRBJ2-1 and V is TRBV24-1; 8 nucleotides align to TRBD2. Looked up from germline, CDR1 is KGHDR and CDR2 is SFDVKD. The CDR3 loop spans 16 amino acids. V shed 4 bases and J 1 base; nucleotides not matched to a gene: 5. The CDR3 sequence: CATSEPERESYNEQFF. The CDR3 DNA is TGTGCCACCAGTGAACCAGAGCGGGAGTCCTACAATGAGCAGTTCTTC.

This clonotype was seen more than once but under ten times. The chain is built from TRBV7-2 and TRBJ2-2; 13 nucleotides match TRBD2. CDR1 and CDR2 from the germline V gene are SGHTA and FQGNSA. The CDR3 covers 17 residues. With 1 base clipped from V and 5 bases from J, the junction kept 4 bases outside the gene matches. The DNA of the CDR3 is TGTGCCAGCAGCTTAGAAGGGGGACTAGCGGGAACCGGGGAGCTGTTTTTT. It yields the protein CASSLEGGLAGTGELFF.

This chain joins TRBV20-1 and TRBJ1-3, with no clear D. The germline V gene has CDR1 DFQATT and CDR2 SNEGSKA (reference sequence). The V end lost 3 bases, the J end lost 0 bases, and 15 bases lay between the germline ends. The length of the CDR3 is 16 residues. CDR3: CSARILGSISGNTIYF. The CDR3 DNA sequence: TGCAGTGCTAGGATACTGGGGTCCATCTCTGGAAACACCATATATTTT.

The chain is built from TRBV5-6 and TRBJ1-3; maybe TRBD1 (5 bases). V gave up 4 bases and J gave up 5 bases, with 13 bases separating them. CDR1 is SGHDT, CDR2 YYEEEE, per germline. This CDR3 is built from 14 residues. CDR3 sequence: CASSIGTVRNTIYF. The CDR3 DNA reads TGTGCCAGCAGCATCGGGACGGTACGAAACACCATATATTTT.

J is TRBJ2-3 and V is TRBV29-1; D might be TRBD2 (5 bases). Germline V gene sequence: CDR1 SQVTM, CDR2 ANQGSEA. The CDR3 loop spans 13 amino acids. V was pared by 8 bases and J by 2 bases, with 14 bases between. In DNA form, the CDR3 reads TGCAGCACCGACGGGGTAATCACAGATACGCAGTATTTT. Protein: CSTDGVITDTQYF.

This clonotype was recorded a few times. This rearrangement joins TRBV7-3 to TRBJ1-6; TRBD1 agrees at 7 bases. The ends lost 2 bases at V and 7 bases at J; junction bases unmatched: 5. CDR3 length: 15 amino acids. Germline lookup yields CDR1 SGHTA and CDR2 FQGTGA. CDR3: CASSLQGGRNSPLHF. The CDR3 DNA reads TGTGCCAGCAGCTTACAAGGGGGCAGAAATTCACCCCTCCACTTT.

The chain has TRBV6-2 or TRBV6-3 and TRBJ2-5; TRBD1 is a possible D gene (6 bases). This CDR3 contains 13 residues. Trimming shortened V by 8 bases and J by 4 bases, and 14 bases separated the two germline ends. Per germline, CDR1 MNHEY and CDR2 SVGEGT. The CDR3 DNA follows: TGTGCCAGCGGGGGCCTATACGGAGAGACCCAGTACTTC. Protein product: CASGGLYGETQYF.

V gene TRBV7-2 combines with J gene TRBJ1-1; the match to TRBD1 covers 7 bases. V was pared by 2 bases and J by 5 bases, with 5 bases of the junction left unmatched. Germline CDR1 is SGHTA and CDR2 is FQGNSA. The CDR3 spans 14 residues. As DNA, the CDR3 is TGTGCCAGCAGCTTACAGGGGGGGAAAACTGAAGCTTTCTTT. Its protein is CASSLQGGKTEAFF.

Comments on this clonotype: The CDR3 end shows no conserved phenylalanine or tryptophan, and so a read error is likely. The chain employs TRBV3-1 and TRBJ1-5, with no clear D. Germline assignment: CDR1 LGHDT and CDR2 YNNKEL (reference sequence). V was pared by 1 base and J by 6 bases, with 4 bases between. The CDR3 is 12 amino acids. CDR3 residues: CASSQGPQPQHL. The DNA of the CDR3 is TGTGCCAGCAGCCAAGGTCCTCAGCCCCAGCATCTT.

This clonotype was counted a few times. V usage is TRBV7-9 and J usage is TRBJ2-7; 7 nucleotides match TRBD1. Germline V lookup: CDR1 SEHNR, CDR2 FQNEAQ (reference sequence). CDR3 length: 14 amino acids. The ends lost 2 bases at V and 3 bases at J; junction bases unmatched: 4. CDR3 in DNA: TGTGCCAGCAGCTTAACAGGGGCCGTCTACGAGCAGTACTTC. This translates into CASSLTGAVYEQYF.

The chain carries TRBV2 and TRBJ2-1; TRBD2 is a possible D gene (6 bases). Germline V gene data show CDR1 as SNHLY and CDR2 as FYNNEI. Trimming stripped 2 bases from V and 14 bases from J, with 16 bases between. The CDR3 has 13 amino acids. DNA for the CDR3: TGTGCCAGCAGTGAATGGGTAGCCCGGGGGAAGTTCTTC. It translates to CASSEWVARGKFF.

The chain couples TRBV5-1 to TRBJ1-2; D not resolved. Germline V gene lookup returns CDR1 SGHRS and CDR2 YFSETQ. V was trimmed by 0 bases and J by 8 bases, leaving 14 bases between them. This CDR3 has 14 amino acids. Written as DNA, the CDR3 is TGCGCCAGCAGCTTGGGAGCAGGTGGAGGAGGCTACACCTTC. Protein sequence: CASSLGAGGGGYTF.

This clonotype was counted between two and nine times. The J gene is TRBJ1-1, the V gene TRBV29-1; D is uncertain. Germline CDR1 is SQVTM and CDR2 is ANQGSEA. Trimming removed 5 bases at V and 1 base at J, with 11 bases between. The CDR3 extends over 13 amino acids. CDR3 amino acids: CSVWVQWNTEAFF. CDR3 bases: TGCAGCGTTTGGGTACAGTGGAACACTGAAGCTTTCTTT. Variable domain in full (rest from reference TRBV29-1 and TRBJ1-1): SAVISQKPSRDICQRGTSLTIQCQVDSQVTMMFWYRQQPGQSLTLIATANQGSEATYESGFVIDKFPISRPNLTFSTLTVSNMSPEDSSIYLCSVWVQWNTEAFFGQGTRLTVV.

V and J are TRBV12-3 or TRBV12-4 and TRBJ2-7; the D gene is possibly TRBD1 (5 bases). Between the trimmed V and J ends, which lost 8 bases and 5 bases, there was a span of 16 bases. This CDR3 contains 13 residues. The CDR3 DNA is TGTGCCAGCGTACCAAGTTCCAGGGACGAGCAGTACTTC. Translation: CASVPSSRDEQYF.

The rearrangement joins TRBV7-2 to TRBJ2-7; D is tentatively TRBD1 or TRBD2 (5 bases each). The CDR3 runs to 14 residues. The germline gives CDR1 SGHTA, CDR2 FQGNSA. Trimming cost V 5 bases and J 5 bases, with 16 bases left between them. The CDR3 loop reads CASSPYWGINEQYF. CDR3 DNA sequence: TGTGCCAGCAGCCCCTATTGGGGGATCAACGAGCAGTACTTC. The variable domain in full, with the rest retrieved from reference TRBV7-2 and TRBJ2-7, is GAGVSQSPSNKVTEKGKDVELRCDPISGHTALYWYRQSLGQGLEFLIYFQGNSAPDKSGLPSDRFSAERTGGSVSTLTIQRTQQEDSAVYLCASSPYWGINEQYFGPGTRLTVT.

About this clonotype: Mismatch with germline at one junction end may stem from a read error. This sequence joins TRBV7-7 and TRBJ1-5, with D tentatively TRBD1 (6 bases). The CDR3 has 13 amino acids. CDR1 is SSHAT, CDR2 FNYEAQ, per germline (reference sequence). The chain's CDR3 is CASSPGENQPQHF. As DNA, the CDR3 is TGTGCTAGCAGCCCAGGGGAAAATCAGCCCCAGCATTTT.

The sample holds a few counts of this clonotype. The chain couples TRBV28 to TRBJ2-1; D remains unclear. CDR1 and CDR2 from the germline V gene are MDHEN and SYDVKM. V lost 6 bases, J lost 9 bases, and 21 bases lay in between. There are 15 residues in the CDR3. CDR3 sequence: CASRLDPNVVSEQFF. The CDR3 region has the DNA TGTGCCAGCAGGTTAGACCCGAACGTAGTGAGTGAGCAGTTCTTC.

V gene TRBV27 combines with J gene TRBJ2-3, with D perhaps matching TRBD1 (6 bases). Germline lookup yields CDR1 MNHEY and CDR2 SMNVEV (reference sequence). The CDR3 is 13 residues long. V shed 9 bases and J shed 2 bases, with 12 bases lying between them. The CDR3 sequence is CASHRAYTDTQYF. DNA for the CDR3: TGTGCCAGTCACAGGGCCTACACAGATACGCAGTATTTT.

The CDR3 DNA reads TGTGCCAGCGGGTCATCCGAGACCCAGTACTTC. Translation: CASGSSETQYF. The genes are TRBV7-9 and TRBJ2-5; D remains ambiguous. The CDR3 is 11 amino acids. V was trimmed by 8 bases and J by 5 bases, leaving 9 bases between them. CDR1 is SEHNR and CDR2 is FQNEAQ in the germline V gene (reference sequence).

This clonotype has more than one count but fewer than ten. This rearrangement joins TRBV28 to TRBJ2-3; D is ambiguous. The length of the CDR3 is 14 residues. Trimming removed 2 bases from V and 4 bases from J, with 10 bases in between. Germline V gene lookup returns CDR1 MDHEN and CDR2 SYDVKM. CDR3 residues: CASSLDGSSDTQYF. The CDR3 nucleotides read TGTGCCAGCAGTTTAGACGGGTCGTCAGATACGCAGTATTTT.

This clonotype was counted a few times. This rearrangement joins TRBV5-1 to TRBJ2-1; the match to TRBD1 covers 9 bases. V gave up 4 bases and J gave up 10 bases; unmatched junction bases: 12. The CDR3 is 15 amino acids. Germline V gene sequence: CDR1 SGHRS, CDR2 YFSETQ. CDR3 residues: CASSPLTGGREEQFF. CDR3 DNA sequence: TGCGCCAGCAGCCCTTTGACAGGGGGGAGAGAGGAGCAGTTCTTC.

This clonotype was seen more than once but under ten times. This chain connects TRBV5-4 to TRBJ2-1; TRBD2 is a possible D gene (5 bases). The CDR3 runs to 13 residues. V shed 3 bases and J shed 10 bases, with 14 bases lying between them. Germline CDR1 reads SGHNT; CDR2 reads YYREEE (reference sequence). In DNA, the CDR3 is TGTGCCAGCAGCTCGAGGGTGATAGAAGAGCAGTTCTTC. Its translation is CASSSRVIEEQFF.

The chain is built from TRBV6-1 and TRBJ2-2; tentatively, D is TRBD1 (5 bases). CDR1 is MNHNS and CDR2 is SASEGT in the germline V gene. CDR3 length: 13 amino acids. With 11 bases removed from V and 0 bases from J, the gap between germline ends came to 10 bases. The CDR3 loop is CAHRFTNTGELFF. CDR3 coding DNA: TGTGCCCACAGGTTTACGAACACCGGGGAGCTGTTTTTT.

This clonotype turned up a few times. The V and J genes are TRBV5-1 and TRBJ2-7, with D perhaps matching TRBD1 or TRBD2 (5 bases each). This CDR3 region has 14 residues. V dropped 6 bases and J dropped 0 bases, with 13 bases sitting between them. Germline V lookup: CDR1 SGHRS, CDR2 YFSETQ. CDR3 sequence (DNA): TGCGCCAGCATGGTGGGACCCAGCTCCTACGAGCAGTACTTC. It codes for CASMVGPSSYEQYF.

This clonotype was observed a few times. The chain combines TRBV7-6 with TRBJ2-7; the match to TRBD2 covers 8 bases. This CDR3 comprises 15 residues. V lost 4 bases, J lost 0 bases, and 5 bases stayed unmatched. Per germline, CDR1 SGHVS and CDR2 FNYEAQ. The CDR3 region is CASSSEAGASYEQYF. DNA of the CDR3: TGTGCCAGCAGCTCTGAAGCGGGAGCCTCCTACGAGCAGTACTTC.

This clonotype was picked up a small number of times. The CDR3 protein is CASQRLTPYEQYF. CDR3 nucleotides: TGTGCCAGCCAAAGGCTGACCCCCTACGAGCAGTACTTC. This chain connects TRBV6-1 to TRBJ2-7; unclear D gene. CDR3 length equals 13 residues. Trimming removed 8 bases from V and 2 bases from J, with 13 bases in between. Germline V lookup: CDR1 MNHNS, CDR2 SASEGT.